This TCR beta chain originates from a study of CD8 T cells in Susac syndrome. About this clonotype itself: Its antigen is currently unknown.

Negative isolation yielded the CD8+ and CD4+ T cells, while FACS enriched the TEMRA cells. Random hexamers were used to reverse transcribe roughly 0.45 to 1 ug of RNA. The method of amplification for TCR beta CDR3 was immunoSEQ multiplex PCR, covering 54 Vbeta and 13 Jbeta. TCRdb ran MiXCR on the immunoSEQ multiplex PCR reads and lists one entry per CDR3 protein. The sample holds some 190,000 distinct CDR3 sequences, about 95% seen once. CDR1 and CDR2 (germline): MNHEY, SVGEGT. This CDR3 region has 12 residues. Trimming removed 2 bases from V and 1 base from J, with 3 bases in between. Study results and limitations: The study conceded that its TCR sequencing and HLA analysis involved relatively few individuals.

V gene TRBV6-2 or TRBV6-3 combines with J gene TRBJ2-7, with unresolved D. The receptor comes from a human donor in good health. The sample taken for sequencing was CD4+ T cells from PBMCs. The CDR3 protein is CASSYVSYEQYF. The CDR3 region has the DNA TGTGCCAGCAGTTACGTTTCCTACGAGCAGTACTTC.